The sequence of this T cell receptor (beta chain) was determined in a study of STAT5B mutations in CD4+ large granular lymphocyte leukemia. Germline V gene data show CDR1 as SGHDT and CDR2 as YYEEEE. The CDR3 length is 17 residues. V trimming: 0 bases; J trimming: 4 bases; junction bases outside the gene matches: 6. Libraries were prepared by immunoSEQ multiplex PCR; TCRdb keeps only in-frame clonotypes and omits some of them. The profile shows about 35,000 clones, more than 60% of them singletons. This chain joins TRBV5-6 and TRBJ1-5; 11 bases are a match to TRBD1. The TCR originated in a human donor in good health. Sequenced sample: CD4+ T cells from blood buffy coats. The CDR3 region is CASSLAGQGVQNQPQHF. In DNA, the CDR3 is TGTGCCAGCAGCTTGGCGGGACAGGGGGTTCAGAATCAGCCCCAGCATTTT.